The clone carrying this TCR beta chain was seen more than once but under ten times. Its specificity is not known. This entry comes from a study of early T cells in non-severe SARS-CoV-2 infection. Study-wide results and caveats: Matching with VDJdb favored anti-spike CD8 responses (missing private and CD4 specificities).

Trimming pared 7 bases from V and 8 bases from J, leaving 21 bases between. This CDR3 spans 15 amino acids. Germline CDR1 reads SGHAT; CDR2 reads FQNNGV. Molecules of cDNA were individually given unique molecular identifiers that were attached to them. TCRdb re-called the 5' RACE reads with MiXCR, one entry per CDR3 protein. The sample includes about 83,000 distinct CDR3 sequences, 9% to 15% of them seen just once. The sequence came from an adult who was a healthcare worker with PCR-confirmed SARS-CoV-2 infection or an uninfected control (not recorded which). Sample: whole blood. The rearrangement joins TRBV11-2 to TRBJ2-1, with a weak D call TRBD1 (6 bases). CDR3 coding DNA: TGTGCCAGCACAACCGGGACATACACCTGGGATGAGCAGTTCTTC. Translating it yields CASTTGTYTWDEQFF.